The clone carrying this T cell receptor beta chain came up a few times. The antigen remains unidentified. The record originates from a study of cytomegalovirus exposure and HLA in healthy donors. Study summary: Most genotyped donors, roughly 83% of around 370, had Caucasian-associated genetic ancestry.

PCR was performed using 60 Vbeta and 13 Jbeta primers. Profiled with immunoSEQ multiplex PCR; TCRdb holds only in-frame clones, not every one. The repertoire includes approximately 80,000 clones, around 78% of them detected once, and 2.5% sits in the top ten. The length of the CDR3 is 17 residues. V shed 2 bases and J 9 bases; nucleotides not matched to a gene: 10. CDR1 is LGHNA and CDR2 is YSLEER in the germline V gene. Whole-study findings and limits: From TCR beta sequences, most subjects' HLA-A and HLA-B alleles were reportedly predicted accurately.

These donors counted as nominally healthy when sampled, but unrecorded immune exposures were likely. This sequence originates from a male donor in good health and CMV-seropositive. The chain recombines TRBV4-3 with TRBJ2-1; 13 bases match TRBD2. The sequencing sample was made of PBMCs. The CDR3 DNA reads TGCGCCAGCAGCCAAAATTTTGGACTAGCGGGAGTTAGTGAGCAGTTCTTC. Its translation: CASSQNFGLAGVSEQFF.